This is a list of T cell receptor beta chains from one sample in a study of blood T cell repertoires in COVID-19. Profiling relied on immunoSEQ multiplex PCR, and the TCRdb table lists in-frame clones only, not all of them. The sample holds roughly 22,000 clones; around four fifths are singletons and the top ten take 7.5% to 9%. The specimen was peripheral blood. These receptors all stem from a human donor in a cohort sampled during active COVID-19. CDR3s include the opening cysteine and the closing phenylalanine or tryptophan. A D gene is named only where the DNA matches it firmly. Clone sizes are given selectively: once, few, many, or a class where the clone is expanded.

j_gene,abundance,d_gene,v_gene,CDR3aa,CDR3nt
TRBJ2-5,NA,TRBD2,TRBV7-2,CASSRGGETQYF,TGTGCCAGCAGTCGGGGGGGAGAGACCCAGTACTTC
TRBJ2-7,few,NA,TRBV18,CASSPGHRDYEQYF,TGTGCCAGCTCACCGGGTCACAGGGATTACGAGCAGTACTTC
TRBJ1-5,NA,TRBD1,TRBV10-3,CAIREDRGDIRNQPQHF,TGTGCCATCAGGGAAGACAGGGGGGACATTCGCAATCAGCCCCAGCATTTT
TRBJ1-2,NA,NA,TRBV28,CASSFVDAARQGYTF,TGTGCCAGCAGTTTCGTCGACGCGGCCCGGCAGGGCTACACCTTC
TRBJ2-1,NA,TRBD1,TRBV18,CASSPSPRGQSSYNEQFF,TGTGCCAGCTCACCAAGTCCCAGGGGGCAGAGCTCCTACAATGAGCAGTTCTTC
TRBJ1-4,NA,NA,TRBV28,CASSLSGVGDEKLFF,TGTGCCAGCAGTTTATCAGGGGTGGGGGATGAAAAACTGTTTTTT
TRBJ2-1,NA,TRBD2,TRBV5-4,CASSAAGKRGEGFF,TGTGCCAGCAGCGCCGCAGGGAAGCGGGGCGAGGGGTTCTTC
TRBJ1-2,NA,NA,TRBV28,CASSQDSQGDGYTF,TGTGCCAGCAGTCAGGATTCACAGGGCGATGGCTACACCTTC
TRBJ2-7,NA,NA,TRBV11-2,CASSLNLADEQYF,TGTGCCAGCAGCTTAAACCTGGCCGACGAGCAGTACTTC
TRBJ2-3,NA,TRBD2,TRBV5-1,CASSPRLASTDTQYF,TGCGCCAGCAGCCCGAGACTAGCCAGCACAGATACGCAGTATTTT
TRBJ2-5,NA,NA,TRBV18,CASSWGQGTQETQYF,TGTGCCAGCTCGTGGGGTCAGGGGACCCAAGAGACCCAGTACTTC
TRBJ2-3,NA,NA,TRBV6-1,CASSETAGADTQYF,TGTGCCAGCAGTGAAACGGCAGGGGCAGATACGCAGTATTTT
TRBJ1-3,few,NA,TRBV19,CASSIGGHTIYF,TGTGCCAGTAGTATCGGGGGGCACACCATATATTTT
TRBJ2-7,NA,NA,TRBV20-1,CSASGRAPYEQYF,TGCAGTGCTAGTGGGCGGGCCCCCTACGAGCAGTACTTC
TRBJ1-2,NA,NA,TRBV30,CAWSAQRPYGYTF,TGTGCCTGGAGTGCCCAGCGCCCCTATGGCTACACCTTC
TRBJ1-2,NA,NA,TRBV30,CAWRAGTLGYTF,TGTGCCTGGAGGGCCGGGACTTTGGGCTACACCTTC
TRBJ1-2,NA,NA,TRBV27,CASKGTRGAYGYTF,TGTGCCAGCAAGGGAACACGGGGGGCTTATGGCTACACCTTC
TRBJ2-3,NA,NA,TRBV19,CASSRRDLSRTDTQYF,TGTGCCAGTAGTCGCCGGGATCTCAGTAGGACAGATACGCAGTATTTT
TRBJ1-5,NA,NA,TRBV7-9,CASSSWGGWQPQHF,TGTGCCAGCAGCTCCTGGGGGGGTTGGCAGCCCCAGCATTTT
TRBJ2-1,NA,NA,TRBV7-2,CASSPNIGQEQFF,TGTGCCAGCAGCCCTAACATAGGACAGGAGCAGTTCTTC